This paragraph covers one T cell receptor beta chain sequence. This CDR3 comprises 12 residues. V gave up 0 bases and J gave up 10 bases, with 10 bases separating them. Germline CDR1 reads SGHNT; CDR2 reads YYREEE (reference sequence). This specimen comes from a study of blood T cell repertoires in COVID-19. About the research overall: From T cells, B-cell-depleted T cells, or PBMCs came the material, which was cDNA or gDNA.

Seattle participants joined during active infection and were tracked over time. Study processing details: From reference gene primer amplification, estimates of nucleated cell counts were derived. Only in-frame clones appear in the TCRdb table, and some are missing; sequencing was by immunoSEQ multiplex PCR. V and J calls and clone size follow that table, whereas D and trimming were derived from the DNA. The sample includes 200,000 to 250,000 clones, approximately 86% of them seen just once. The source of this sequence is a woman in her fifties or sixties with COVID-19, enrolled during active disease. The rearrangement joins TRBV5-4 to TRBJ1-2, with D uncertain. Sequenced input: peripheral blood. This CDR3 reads CASSLDRGPYTF. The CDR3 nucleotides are TGTGCCAGCAGCTTGGATCGGGGTCCCTACACCTTC.